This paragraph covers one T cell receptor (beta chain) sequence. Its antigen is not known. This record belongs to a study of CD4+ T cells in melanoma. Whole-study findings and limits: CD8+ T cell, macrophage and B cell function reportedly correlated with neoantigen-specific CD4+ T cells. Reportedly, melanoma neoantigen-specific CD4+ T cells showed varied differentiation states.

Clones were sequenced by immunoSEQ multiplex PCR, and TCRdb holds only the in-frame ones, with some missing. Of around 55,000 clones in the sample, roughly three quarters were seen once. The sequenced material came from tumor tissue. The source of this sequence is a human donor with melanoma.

The chain's CDR3 is CASSAVPGLGQETQYF. In DNA, the CDR3 is TGTGCCAGCAGTGCTGTACCGGGACTAGGCCAAGAGACCCAGTACTTC. The chain recombines TRBV25-1 with TRBJ2-5, with 8 bases matching TRBD2. The CDR3 runs 16 residues. Germline trimming cut 4 bases from V and 1 base from J; bases unmatched to any gene: 8. From germline, CDR1 is MGHDK and CDR2 SYGVNS.